This TCR beta chain comes out of a study of OX40 agonist ivuxolimab in advanced cancers. TCRdb's table, derived via immunoSEQ multiplex PCR, lists solely in-frame clones and lacks some. The sample has roughly 41,000 clones, about 85% seen once. This sequence originates from an adult with an advanced solid tumor such as melanoma, head and neck, liver or kidney cancer. Sample: CD4+ or CD8+ T cells sorted from blood, taken in a trial of the OX40 agonist ivuxolimab.

This CDR3 is CASSDLIAAGTGELFF. The DNA of the CDR3 is TGTGCCAGCAGTGATTTGATTGCGGCAGGCACCGGGGAGCTGTTTTTT. The chain has TRBV2 and TRBJ2-2, with unresolved D. The germline CDR1 and CDR2 sequences are SNHLY and FYNNEI. The CDR3 spans 16 residues. V shed 3 bases and J shed 4 bases, with 15 bases lying between them.